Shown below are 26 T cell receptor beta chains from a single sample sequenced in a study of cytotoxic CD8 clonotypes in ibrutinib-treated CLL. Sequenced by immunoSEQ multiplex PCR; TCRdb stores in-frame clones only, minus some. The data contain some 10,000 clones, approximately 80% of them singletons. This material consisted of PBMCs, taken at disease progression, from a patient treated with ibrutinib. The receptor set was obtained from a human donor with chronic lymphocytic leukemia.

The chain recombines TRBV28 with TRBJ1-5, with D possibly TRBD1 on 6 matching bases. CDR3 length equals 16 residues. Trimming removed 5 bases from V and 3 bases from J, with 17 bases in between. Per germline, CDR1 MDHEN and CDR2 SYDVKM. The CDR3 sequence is CASSIGAGGFNQPQHF. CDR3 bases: TGTGCCAGCAGTATAGGGGCTGGGGGCTTCAATCAGCCCCAGCATTTT.

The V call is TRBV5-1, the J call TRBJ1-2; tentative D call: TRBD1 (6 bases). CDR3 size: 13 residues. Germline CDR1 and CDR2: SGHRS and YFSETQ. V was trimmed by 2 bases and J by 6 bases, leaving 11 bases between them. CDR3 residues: CASSFRDTDGYTF. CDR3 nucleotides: TGCGCCAGCAGCTTCCGGGACACTGATGGCTACACCTTC.

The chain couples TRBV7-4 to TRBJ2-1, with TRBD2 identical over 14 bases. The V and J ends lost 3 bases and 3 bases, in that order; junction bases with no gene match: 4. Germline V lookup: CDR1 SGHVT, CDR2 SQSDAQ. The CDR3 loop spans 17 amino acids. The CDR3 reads CASSLTSGGACYNEQFF. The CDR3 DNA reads TGTGCCAGCAGCTTGACTAGCGGGGGGGCCTGCTACAATGAGCAGTTCTTC. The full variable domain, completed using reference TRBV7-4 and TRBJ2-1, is GAGVSQSPRYKVAKRGRDVALRCDSISGHVTLYWYRQTLGQGSEVLTYSQSDAQRDKSGRPSGRFSAERPERSVSTLKIQRTEQGDSAVYLCASSLTSGGACYNEQFFGPGTRLTVL.

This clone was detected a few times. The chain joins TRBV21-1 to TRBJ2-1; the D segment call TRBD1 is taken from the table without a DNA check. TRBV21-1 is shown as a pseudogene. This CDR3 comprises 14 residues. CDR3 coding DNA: TGTGCCAGCAGCACCACAGGGGGAGGTAATGAGCAGTTCTTC. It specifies CASSTTGGGNEQFF.

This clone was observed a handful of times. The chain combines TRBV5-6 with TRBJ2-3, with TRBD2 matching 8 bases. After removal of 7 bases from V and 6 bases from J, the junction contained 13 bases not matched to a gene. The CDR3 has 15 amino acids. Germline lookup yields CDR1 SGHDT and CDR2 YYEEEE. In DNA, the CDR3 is TGTGCCAGCGGAACAGCGGGAGTCGGAGTGGATACGCAGTATTTT. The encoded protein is CASGTAGVGVDTQYF.

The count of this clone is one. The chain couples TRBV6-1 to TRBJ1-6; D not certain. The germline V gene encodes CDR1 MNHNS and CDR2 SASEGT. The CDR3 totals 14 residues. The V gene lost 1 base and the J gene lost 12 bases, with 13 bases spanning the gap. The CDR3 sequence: CASSEGWEVGPLHF. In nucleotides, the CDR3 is TGTGCCAGCAGTGAAGGGTGGGAAGTGGGACCCCTCCACTTT.

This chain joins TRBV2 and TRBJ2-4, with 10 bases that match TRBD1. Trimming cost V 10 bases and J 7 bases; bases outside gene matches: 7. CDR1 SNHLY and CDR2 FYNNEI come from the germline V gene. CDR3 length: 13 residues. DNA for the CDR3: TGTGCCACTTCTCCGGGACAGGGGAACATTCAGTACTTC. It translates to CATSPGQGNIQYF.

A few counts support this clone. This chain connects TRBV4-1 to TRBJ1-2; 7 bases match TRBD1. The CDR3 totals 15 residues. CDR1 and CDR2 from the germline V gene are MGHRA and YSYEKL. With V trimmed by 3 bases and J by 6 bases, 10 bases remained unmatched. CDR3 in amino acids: CASSQGQQKRDGYTF. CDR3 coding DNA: TGCGCCAGCAGCCAGGGACAGCAAAAGAGAGATGGCTACACCTTC.

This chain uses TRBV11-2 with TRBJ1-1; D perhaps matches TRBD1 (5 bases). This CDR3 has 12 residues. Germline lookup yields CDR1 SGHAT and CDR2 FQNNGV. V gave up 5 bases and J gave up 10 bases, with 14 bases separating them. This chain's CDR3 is CASSANPGTAFF. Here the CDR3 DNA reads TGTGCCAGCAGCGCCAACCCAGGGACAGCTTTCTTT.

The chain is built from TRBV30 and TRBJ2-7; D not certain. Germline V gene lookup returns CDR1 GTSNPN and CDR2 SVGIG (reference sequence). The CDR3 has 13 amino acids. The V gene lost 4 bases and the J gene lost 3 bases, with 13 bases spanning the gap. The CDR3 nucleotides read TGTGCCTGGAATCCCGGAGTGGACTACGAGCAGTACTTC. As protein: CAWNPGVDYEQYF.

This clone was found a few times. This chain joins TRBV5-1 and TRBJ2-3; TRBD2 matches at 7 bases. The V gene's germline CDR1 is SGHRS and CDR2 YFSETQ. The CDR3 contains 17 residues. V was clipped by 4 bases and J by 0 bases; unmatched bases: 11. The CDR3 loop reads CASSRRQAGSSTDTQYF. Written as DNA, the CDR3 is TGCGCCAGCAGCCGGCGCCAAGCGGGGTCTAGCACAGATACGCAGTATTTT. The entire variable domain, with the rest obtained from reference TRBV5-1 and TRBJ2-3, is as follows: KAGVTQTPRYLIKTRGQQVTLSCSPISGHRSVSWYQQTPGQGLQFLFEYFSETQRNKGNFPGRFSGRQFSNSRSEMNVSTLELGDSALYLCASSRRQAGSSTDTQYFGPGTRLTVL.

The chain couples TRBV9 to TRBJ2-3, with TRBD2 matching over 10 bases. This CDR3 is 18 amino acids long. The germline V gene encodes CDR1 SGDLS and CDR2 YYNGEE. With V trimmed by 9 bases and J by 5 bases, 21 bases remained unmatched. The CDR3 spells CAIIPQSLTSGAGDTQYF. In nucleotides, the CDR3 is TGTGCCATTATCCCTCAGTCCCTTACTAGCGGGGCGGGAGATACGCAGTATTTT.

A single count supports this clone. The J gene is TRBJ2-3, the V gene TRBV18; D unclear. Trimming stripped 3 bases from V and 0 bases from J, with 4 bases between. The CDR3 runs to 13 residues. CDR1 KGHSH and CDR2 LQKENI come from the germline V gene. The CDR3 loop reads CASSPGSTDTQYF. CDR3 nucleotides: TGTGCCAGCTCACCGGGGAGCACAGATACGCAGTATTTT. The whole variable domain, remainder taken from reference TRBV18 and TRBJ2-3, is NAGVMQNPRHLVRRRGQEARLRCSPMKGHSHVYWYRQLPEEGLKFMVYLQKENIIDESGMPKERFSAEFPKEGPSILRIQQVVRGDSAAYFCASSPGSTDTQYFGPGTRLTVL.

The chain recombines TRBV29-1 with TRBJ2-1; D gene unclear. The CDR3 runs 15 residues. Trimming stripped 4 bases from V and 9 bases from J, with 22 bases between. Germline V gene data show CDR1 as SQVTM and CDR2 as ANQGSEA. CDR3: CSVGVSGRLPGEQFF. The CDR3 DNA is TGCAGCGTTGGGGTTTCGGGCAGGTTGCCCGGTGAGCAGTTCTTC.

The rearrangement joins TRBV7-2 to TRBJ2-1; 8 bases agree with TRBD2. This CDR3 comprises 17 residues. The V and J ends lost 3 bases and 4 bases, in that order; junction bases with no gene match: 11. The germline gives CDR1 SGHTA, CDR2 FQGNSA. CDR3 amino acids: CASSFGPSGGPYNEQFF. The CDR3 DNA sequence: TGTGCCAGCAGCTTTGGACCCTCGGGAGGGCCATACAATGAGCAGTTCTTC.

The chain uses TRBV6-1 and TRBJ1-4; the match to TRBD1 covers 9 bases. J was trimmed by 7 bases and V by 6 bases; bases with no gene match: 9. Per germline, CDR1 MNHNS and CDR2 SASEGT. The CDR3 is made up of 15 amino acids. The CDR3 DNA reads TGTGCCAGCAGACGGGGGACAGGGCCTCTTGAAAAACTGTTTTTT. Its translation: CASRRGTGPLEKLFF.

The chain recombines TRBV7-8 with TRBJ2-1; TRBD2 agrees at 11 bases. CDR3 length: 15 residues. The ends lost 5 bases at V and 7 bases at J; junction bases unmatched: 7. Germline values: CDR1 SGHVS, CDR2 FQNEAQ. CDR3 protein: CASSESSGRWNEQFF. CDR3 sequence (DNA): TGTGCCAGCAGCGAGTCTAGCGGGAGGTGGAATGAGCAGTTCTTC.

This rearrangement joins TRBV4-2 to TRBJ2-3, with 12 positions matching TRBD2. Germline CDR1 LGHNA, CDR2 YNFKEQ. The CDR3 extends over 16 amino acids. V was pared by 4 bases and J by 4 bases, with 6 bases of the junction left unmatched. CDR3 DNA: TGTGCCAGCAGCCGGACCGCTAGCGGGGGGGCAGATACGCAGTATTTT. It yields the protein CASSRTASGGADTQYF.

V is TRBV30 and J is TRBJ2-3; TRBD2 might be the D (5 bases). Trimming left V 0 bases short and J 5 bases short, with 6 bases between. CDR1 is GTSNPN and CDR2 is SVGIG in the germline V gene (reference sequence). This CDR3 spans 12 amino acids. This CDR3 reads CAWSVRGDTQYF. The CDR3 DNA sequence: TGTGCCTGGAGTGTACGGGGAGATACGCAGTATTTT.

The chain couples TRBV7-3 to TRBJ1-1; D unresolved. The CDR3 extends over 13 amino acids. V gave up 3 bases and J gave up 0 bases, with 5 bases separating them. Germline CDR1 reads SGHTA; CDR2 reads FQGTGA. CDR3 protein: CASSFTVNTEAFF. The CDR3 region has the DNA TGTGCCAGCAGCTTCACAGTGAACACTGAAGCTTTCTTT.

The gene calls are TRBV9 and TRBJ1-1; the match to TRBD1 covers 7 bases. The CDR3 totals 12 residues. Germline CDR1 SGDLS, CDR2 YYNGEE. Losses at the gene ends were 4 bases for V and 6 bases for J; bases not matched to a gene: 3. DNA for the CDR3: TGTGCCAGCAGCCCAGGGGGTTCTGAAGCTTTCTTT. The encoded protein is CASSPGGSEAFF.

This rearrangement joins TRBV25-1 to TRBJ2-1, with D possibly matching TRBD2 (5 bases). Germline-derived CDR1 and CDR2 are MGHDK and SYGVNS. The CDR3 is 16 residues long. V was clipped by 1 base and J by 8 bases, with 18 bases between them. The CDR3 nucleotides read TGTGCCAGCAGTGAATTCACGGGGAACAATTGGGATGAGCAGTTCTTC. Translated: CASSEFTGNNWDEQFF.

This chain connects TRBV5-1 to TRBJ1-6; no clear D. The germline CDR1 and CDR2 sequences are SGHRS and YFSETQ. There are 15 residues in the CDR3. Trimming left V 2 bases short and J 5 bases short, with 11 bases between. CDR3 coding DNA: TGCGCCAGCAGCTTTGGGGTCGGGGATAATTCACCCCTCCACTTT. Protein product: CASSFGVGDNSPLHF.

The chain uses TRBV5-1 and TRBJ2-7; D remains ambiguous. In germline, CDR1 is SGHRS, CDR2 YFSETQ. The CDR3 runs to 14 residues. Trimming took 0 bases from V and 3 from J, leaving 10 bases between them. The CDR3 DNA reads TGCGCCAGCAGCTTGGGACCTGAAAGCTACGAGCAGTACTTC. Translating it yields CASSLGPESYEQYF.

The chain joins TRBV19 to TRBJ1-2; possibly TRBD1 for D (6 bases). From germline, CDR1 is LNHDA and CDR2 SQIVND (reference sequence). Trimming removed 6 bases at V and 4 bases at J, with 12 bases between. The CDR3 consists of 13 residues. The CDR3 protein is CASSEGVLYGYTF. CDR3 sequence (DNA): TGTGCCAGTAGCGAGGGGGTCCTCTATGGCTACACCTTC.

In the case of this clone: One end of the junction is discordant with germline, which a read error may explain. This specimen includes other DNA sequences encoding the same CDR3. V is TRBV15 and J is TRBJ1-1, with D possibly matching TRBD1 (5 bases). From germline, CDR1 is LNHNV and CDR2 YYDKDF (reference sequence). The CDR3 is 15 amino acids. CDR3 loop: CATSGGRTPNTEAFF. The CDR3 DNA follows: TGTGCCACCAGCGGAGGGAGGACACCGAACACTGAAGCCTTCTTT.